The clone carrying this T cell receptor (beta chain) was picked up one time. No antigen is known for it. The data originate from a study of T cell responses to AZD1222 COVID-19 vaccine. CDR3 size: 12 residues. Trimming took 8 bases from V and 5 from J, leaving 14 bases between them. CDR1 is SQVTM, CDR2 ANQGSEA, per germline. Profiling relied on immunoSEQ multiplex PCR, and the TCRdb table lists in-frame clones only, not all of them. The sample has under 150,000 clones; 80% to 90% are singletons. Study observations and caveats: Repertoire sampling happened only post peak T cell response.

V usage is TRBV29-1 and J usage is TRBJ2-3; D is tentatively TRBD1 or TRBD2 (5 bases each). The clonotype was recovered from an adult in good health. Specimen: peripheral blood, collected on day 0 of MenACWY control vaccination. The DNA of the CDR3 is TGCAGCATTAGGGACGCCATAGATACGCAGTATTTT. This encodes CSIRDAIDTQYF.